This TCR beta chain comes out of a study of CD8 T cells in Susac syndrome. This clonotype was seen once. An amount of RNA that ranged from roughly 0.5 to 1 ug was reverse transcribed with random hexamers. Amplification of TCR beta CDR3 by immunoSEQ multiplex PCR spanned 54 Vbeta and 13 Jbeta. MiXCR was run by TCRdb on the immunoSEQ multiplex PCR reads, yielding one entry per CDR3 protein. The sample has roughly 200,000 distinct CDR3 sequences; approximately 94% are singletons. Negative magnetic isolation gave CD8+ and CD4+ cells; FACS enriched CD8+ TEMRA. In germline, CDR1 is LGHDT, CDR2 YNNKEL (reference sequence). This CDR3 has 15 residues. V gave up 1 base and J gave up 1 base, with 8 bases separating them.

The chain uses TRBV3-1 and TRBJ1-5; D ambiguous. The sample was CD4+ T cells from PBMCs. The TCR originated in a human donor with Susac syndrome. CDR3 sequence (DNA): TGTGCCAGCAGCCAAGCTCCAGGAAGCAATCAGCCCCAGCATTTT. Residues: CASSQAPGSNQPQHF.